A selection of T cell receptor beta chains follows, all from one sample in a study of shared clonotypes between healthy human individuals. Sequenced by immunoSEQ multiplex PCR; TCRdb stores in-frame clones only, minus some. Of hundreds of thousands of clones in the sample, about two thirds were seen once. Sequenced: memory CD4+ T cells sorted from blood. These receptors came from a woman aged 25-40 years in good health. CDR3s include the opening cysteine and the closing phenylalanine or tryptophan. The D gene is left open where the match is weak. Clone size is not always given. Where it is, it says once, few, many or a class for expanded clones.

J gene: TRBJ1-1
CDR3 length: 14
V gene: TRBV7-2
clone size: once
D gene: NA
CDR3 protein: CASSLPARPTEAFF
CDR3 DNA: TGTGCCAGCAGCTTACCCGCGAGACCGACTGAAGCTTTCTTT

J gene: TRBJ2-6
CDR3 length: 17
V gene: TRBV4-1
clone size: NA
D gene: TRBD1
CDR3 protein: CASSQDRGLVGANVLTF
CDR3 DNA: TGCGCCAGCAGCCAGGACAGGGGGCTGGTTGGGGCCAACGTCCTGACTTTC

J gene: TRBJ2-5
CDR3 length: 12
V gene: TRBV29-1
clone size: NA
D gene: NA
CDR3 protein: CSGQDQQETQYF
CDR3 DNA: TGCAGCGGTCAAGATCAACAAGAGACCCAGTACTTC

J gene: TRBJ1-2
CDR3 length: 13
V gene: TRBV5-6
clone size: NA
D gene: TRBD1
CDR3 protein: CASSNRGGVGYTF
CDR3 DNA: TGTGCCAGCAGCAACAGGGGTGGGGTAGGCTACACCTTC

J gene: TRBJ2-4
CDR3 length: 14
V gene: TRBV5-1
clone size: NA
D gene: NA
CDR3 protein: CASSGGAGKNIQYF
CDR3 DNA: TGCGCCAGCAGCGGGGGGGCTGGCAAAAACATTCAGTACTTC

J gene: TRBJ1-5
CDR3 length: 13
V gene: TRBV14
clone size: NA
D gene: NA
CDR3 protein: CASSQDCPEPQHF
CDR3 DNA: TGTGCCAGCAGCCAAGATTGTCCGGAGCCCCAGCATTTT

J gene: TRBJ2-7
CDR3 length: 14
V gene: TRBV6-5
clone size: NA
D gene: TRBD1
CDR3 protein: CASSSHDRDYEQYF
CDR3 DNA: TGTGCCAGCAGTAGCCACGACAGGGACTACGAGCAGTACTTC

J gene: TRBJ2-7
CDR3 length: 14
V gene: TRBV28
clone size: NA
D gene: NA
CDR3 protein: CASRGMGSSYEQYF
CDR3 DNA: TGTGCCAGCAGGGGCATGGGGAGCTCCTACGAGCAGTACTTC

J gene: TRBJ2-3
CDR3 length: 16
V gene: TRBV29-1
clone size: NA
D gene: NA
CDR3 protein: CSARGATTGRTDTQYF
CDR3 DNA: TGCAGCGCCCGGGGAGCGACGACAGGGAGGACAGATACGCAGTATTTT

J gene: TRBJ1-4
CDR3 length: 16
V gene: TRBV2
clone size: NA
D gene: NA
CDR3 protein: CASSRRPSTANEKLFF
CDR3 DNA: TGTGCCAGCAGTCGACGACCTTCAACGGCTAATGAAAAACTGTTTTTT

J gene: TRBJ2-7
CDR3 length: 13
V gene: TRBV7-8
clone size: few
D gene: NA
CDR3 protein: CASSLEDRLEQYF
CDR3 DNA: TGTGCCAGCAGCTTAGAAGACAGACTCGAGCAGTACTTC

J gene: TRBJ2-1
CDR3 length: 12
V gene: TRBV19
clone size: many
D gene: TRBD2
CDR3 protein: CASSTQRGEQFF
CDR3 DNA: TGTGCCAGTAGTACGCAGCGGGGTGAGCAGTTCTTC

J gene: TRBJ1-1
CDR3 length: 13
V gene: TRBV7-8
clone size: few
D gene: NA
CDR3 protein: CASSLVHGTEAFF
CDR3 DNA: TGTGCCAGCAGCTTAGTTCACGGCACTGAAGCTTTCTTT

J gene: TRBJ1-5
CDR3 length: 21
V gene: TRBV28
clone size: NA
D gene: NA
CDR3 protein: CASSQTRERAGALVSNQPQHF
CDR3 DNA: TGTGCCAGCAGTCAAACCCGAGAACGCGCAGGGGCGCTTGTTAGCAATCAGCCCCAGCATTTT

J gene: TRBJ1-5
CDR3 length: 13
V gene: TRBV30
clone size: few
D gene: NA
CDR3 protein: CAWSVQENQPQHF
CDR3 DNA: TGTGCCTGGAGTGTACAGGAGAATCAGCCCCAGCATTTT

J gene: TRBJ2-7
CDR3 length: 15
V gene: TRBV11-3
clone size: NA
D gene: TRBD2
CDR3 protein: CASSLAASGRSEQYF
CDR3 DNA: TGTGCCAGCAGCTTAGCAGCTAGCGGGAGGTCCGAGCAGTACTTC

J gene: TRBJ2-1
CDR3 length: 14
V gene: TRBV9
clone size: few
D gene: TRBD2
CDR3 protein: CASNLAVRYNEQFF
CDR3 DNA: TGTGCCAGCAACCTAGCGGTAAGATACAATGAGCAGTTCTTC

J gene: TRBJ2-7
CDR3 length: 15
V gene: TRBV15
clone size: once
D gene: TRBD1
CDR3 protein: CATSRGTAYPSEQYF
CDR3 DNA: TGTGCCACCAGCAGGGGGACAGCCTATCCGTCCGAGCAGTACTTC

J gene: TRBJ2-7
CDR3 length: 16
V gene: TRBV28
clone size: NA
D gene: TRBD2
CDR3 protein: CASSFGPSGFSYEQYF
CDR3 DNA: TGTGCCAGCTCCTTTGGGCCTAGCGGCTTCTCCTACGAGCAGTACTTC

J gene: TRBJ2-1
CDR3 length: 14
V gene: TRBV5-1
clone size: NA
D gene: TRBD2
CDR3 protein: CASSPGTSYNEQFF
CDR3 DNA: TGCGCCAGCAGCCCGGGGACTAGTTACAATGAGCAGTTCTTC

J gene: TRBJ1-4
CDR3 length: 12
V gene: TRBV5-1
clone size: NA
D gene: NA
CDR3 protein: CASGHPNEKLFF
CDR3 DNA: TGCGCCAGCGGACACCCAAATGAAAAACTGTTTTTT

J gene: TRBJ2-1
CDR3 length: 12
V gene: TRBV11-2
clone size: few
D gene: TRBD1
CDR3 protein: CASSFFGQGQFF
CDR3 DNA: TGTGCCAGCAGCTTTTTCGGACAGGGGCAGTTCTTC

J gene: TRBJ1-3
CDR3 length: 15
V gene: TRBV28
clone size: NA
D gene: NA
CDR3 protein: CASSKLHISGNTIYF
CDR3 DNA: TGTGCCAGCAGTAAGCTCCACATATCCGGAAACACCATATATTTT

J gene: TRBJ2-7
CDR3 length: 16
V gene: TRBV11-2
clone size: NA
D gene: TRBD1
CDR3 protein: CASSLRRETGGVGQYF
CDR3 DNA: TGTGCCAGCAGCTTAAGAAGGGAGACAGGGGGCGTCGGGCAGTACTTC

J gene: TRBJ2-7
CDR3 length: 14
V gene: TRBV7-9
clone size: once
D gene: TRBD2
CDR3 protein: CASSLSGTSYEQYF
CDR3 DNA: TGTGCCAGCAGCTTGTCCGGGACTAGCTACGAGCAGTACTTC

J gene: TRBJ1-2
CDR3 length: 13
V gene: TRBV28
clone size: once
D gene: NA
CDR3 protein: CASSLHVGGGYTF
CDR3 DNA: TGTGCCAGCAGCCTCCATGTAGGAGGCGGCTACACCTTC

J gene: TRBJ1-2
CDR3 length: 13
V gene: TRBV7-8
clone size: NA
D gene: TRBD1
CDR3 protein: CASSLQTGSGYTF
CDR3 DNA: TGTGCCAGCAGCCTTCAGACAGGGTCTGGCTACACCTTC

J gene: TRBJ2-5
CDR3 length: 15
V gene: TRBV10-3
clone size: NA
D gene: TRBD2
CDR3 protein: CAISRTSGSGETQYF
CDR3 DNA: TGTGCCATCAGCCGAACGAGCGGGAGCGGGGAGACCCAGTACTTC

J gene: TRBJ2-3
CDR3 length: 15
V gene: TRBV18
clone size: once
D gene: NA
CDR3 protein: CASSPAGSGTDTQYF
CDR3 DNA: TGTGCCAGCTCACCAGCGGGGTCAGGCACAGATACGCAGTATTTT

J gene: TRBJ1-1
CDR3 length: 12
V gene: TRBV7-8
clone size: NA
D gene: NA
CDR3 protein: CASSQSGAEAFF
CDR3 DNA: TGTGCCAGCAGCCAGAGTGGGGCTGAAGCTTTCTTT

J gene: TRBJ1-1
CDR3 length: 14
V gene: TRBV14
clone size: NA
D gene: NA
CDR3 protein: CASSSLLGNTEAFF
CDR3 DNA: TGTGCCAGCAGCTCCCTTCTCGGGAACACTGAAGCTTTCTTT

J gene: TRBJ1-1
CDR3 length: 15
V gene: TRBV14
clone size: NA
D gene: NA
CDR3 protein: CASSRRRRGNTEAFF
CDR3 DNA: TGTGCCAGCAGCCGTCGGAGGCGGGGGAACACTGAAGCTTTCTTT

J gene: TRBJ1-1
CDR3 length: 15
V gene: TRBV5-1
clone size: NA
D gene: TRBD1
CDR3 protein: CASSQQGAQNTEAFF
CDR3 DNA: TGCGCCAGCAGCCAACAGGGGGCACAAAACACTGAAGCTTTCTTT

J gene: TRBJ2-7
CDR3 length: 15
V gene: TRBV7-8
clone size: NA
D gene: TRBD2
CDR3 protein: CASSYQREGLYEQYF
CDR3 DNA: TGTGCCAGCAGCTACCAGCGGGAGGGCCTGTACGAGCAGTACTTC

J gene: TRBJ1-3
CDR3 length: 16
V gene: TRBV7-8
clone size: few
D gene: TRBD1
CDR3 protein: CASSHGQVRVGNTIYF
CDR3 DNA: TGTGCCAGCAGTCACGGACAGGTCCGCGTCGGAAACACCATATATTTT

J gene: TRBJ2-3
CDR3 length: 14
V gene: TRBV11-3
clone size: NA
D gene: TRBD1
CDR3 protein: CASSLDVTGGPQYF
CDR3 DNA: TGTGCCAGCAGCTTAGACGTCACAGGGGGACCGCAGTATTTT

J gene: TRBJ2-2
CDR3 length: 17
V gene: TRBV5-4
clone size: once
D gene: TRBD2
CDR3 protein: CASSQLGLAGTTGELFF
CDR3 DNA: TGTGCCAGCAGCCAGTTGGGACTAGCGGGGACGACCGGGGAGCTGTTTTTT

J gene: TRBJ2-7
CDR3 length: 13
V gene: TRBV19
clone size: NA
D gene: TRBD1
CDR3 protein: CATRQGAAYEQYF
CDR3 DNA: TGTGCCACAAGACAGGGGGCGGCCTACGAGCAGTACTTC

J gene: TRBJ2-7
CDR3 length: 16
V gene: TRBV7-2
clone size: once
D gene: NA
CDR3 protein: CASSLSWTSNRPEQYF
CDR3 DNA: TGTGCCAGCAGCTTATCTTGGACATCGAATCGTCCCGAGCAGTACTTC

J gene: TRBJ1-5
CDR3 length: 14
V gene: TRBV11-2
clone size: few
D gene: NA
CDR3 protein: CASSQFYSNQPQHF
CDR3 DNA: TGTGCCAGCAGCCAGTTTTATAGCAATCAGCCCCAGCATTTT

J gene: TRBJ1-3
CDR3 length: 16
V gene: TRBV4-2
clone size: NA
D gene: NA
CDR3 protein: CASSQAGSYSGNTIYF
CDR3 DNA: TGTGCCAGCAGCCAAGCCGGCAGCTACTCTGGAAACACCATATATTTT

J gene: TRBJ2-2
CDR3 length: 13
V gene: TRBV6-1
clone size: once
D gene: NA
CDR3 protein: CASSESEAGELFF
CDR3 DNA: TGTGCCAGCAGTGAATCGGAAGCCGGGGAGCTGTTTTTT

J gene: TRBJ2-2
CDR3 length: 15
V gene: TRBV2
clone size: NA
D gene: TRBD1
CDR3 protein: CASSNRGPGTGELFF
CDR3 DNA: TGTGCCAGCAGTAACAGGGGGCCGGGGACCGGGGAGCTGTTTTTT

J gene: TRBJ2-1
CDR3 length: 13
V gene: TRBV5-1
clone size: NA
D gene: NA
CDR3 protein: CASSGGYNNEQFF
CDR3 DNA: TGCGCCAGCAGCGGGGGCTACAACAATGAGCAGTTCTTC

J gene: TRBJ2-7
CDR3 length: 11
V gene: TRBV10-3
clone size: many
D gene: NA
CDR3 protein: CAIGGNYEQYF
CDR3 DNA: TGTGCCATCGGCGGAAACTACGAGCAGTACTTC

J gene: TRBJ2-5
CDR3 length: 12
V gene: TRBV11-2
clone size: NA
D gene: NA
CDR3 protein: CASSPDTWGQYF
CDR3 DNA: TGTGCCAGCAGCCCCGACACATGGGGCCAGTACTTC

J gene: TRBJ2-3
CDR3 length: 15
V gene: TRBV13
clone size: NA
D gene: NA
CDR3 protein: CASSLFRQGTDTQYF
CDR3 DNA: TGTGCCAGCAGCTTATTCCGCCAGGGTACAGATACGCAGTATTTT

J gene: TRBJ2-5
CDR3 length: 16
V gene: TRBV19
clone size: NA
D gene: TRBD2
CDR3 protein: CASSPGLAGLGETQYF
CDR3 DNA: TGTGCCAGTAGTCCTGGACTAGCGGGATTGGGAGAGACCCAGTACTTC

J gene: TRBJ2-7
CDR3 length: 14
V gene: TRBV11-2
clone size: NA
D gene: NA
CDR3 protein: CASSATVPPYEQYF
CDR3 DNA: TGTGCCAGCAGCGCGACAGTCCCACCCTACGAGCAGTACTTC

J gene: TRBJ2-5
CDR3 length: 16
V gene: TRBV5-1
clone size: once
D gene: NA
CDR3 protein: CASSPNSGGHQETQYF
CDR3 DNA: TGCGCCAGCAGCCCAAACTCGGGTGGTCACCAAGAGACCCAGTACTTC

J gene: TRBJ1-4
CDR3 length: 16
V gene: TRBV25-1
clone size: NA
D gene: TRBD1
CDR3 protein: CASSERSGQLNEKLFF
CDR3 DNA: TGTGCCAGCAGTGAACGCTCGGGACAGCTTAATGAAAAACTGTTTTTT

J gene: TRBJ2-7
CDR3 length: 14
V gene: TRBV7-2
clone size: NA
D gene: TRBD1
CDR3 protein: CASSPTGITYEQYF
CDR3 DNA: TGTGCCAGCAGCCCGACAGGGATTACCTACGAGCAGTACTTC

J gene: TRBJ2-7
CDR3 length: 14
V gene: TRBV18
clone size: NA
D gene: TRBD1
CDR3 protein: CASSPGTGPYEQYF
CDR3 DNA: TGTGCCAGCTCTCCCGGGACAGGGCCCTACGAGCAGTACTTC

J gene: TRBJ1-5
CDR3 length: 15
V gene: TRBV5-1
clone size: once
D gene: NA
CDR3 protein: CASSFGDIEEQPQHF
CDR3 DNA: TGCGCCAGCAGCTTTGGGGACATAGAGGAACAGCCCCAGCATTTT

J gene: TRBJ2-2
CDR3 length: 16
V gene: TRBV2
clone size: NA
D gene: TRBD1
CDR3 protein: CASSTGQGPPPGELFF
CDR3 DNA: TGTGCCAGCAGTACGGGACAGGGACCCCCGCCCGGGGAGCTGTTTTTT

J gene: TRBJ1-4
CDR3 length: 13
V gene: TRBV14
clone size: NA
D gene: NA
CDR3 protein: CASSQGLNEKLFF
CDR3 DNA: TGTGCCAGCAGCCAGGGGCTTAATGAAAAACTGTTTTTT

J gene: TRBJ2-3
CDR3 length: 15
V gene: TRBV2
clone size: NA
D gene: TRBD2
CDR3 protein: CASQWRTSGIDTQYF
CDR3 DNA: TGTGCCAGCCAGTGGCGAACTAGCGGGATCGATACGCAGTATTTT